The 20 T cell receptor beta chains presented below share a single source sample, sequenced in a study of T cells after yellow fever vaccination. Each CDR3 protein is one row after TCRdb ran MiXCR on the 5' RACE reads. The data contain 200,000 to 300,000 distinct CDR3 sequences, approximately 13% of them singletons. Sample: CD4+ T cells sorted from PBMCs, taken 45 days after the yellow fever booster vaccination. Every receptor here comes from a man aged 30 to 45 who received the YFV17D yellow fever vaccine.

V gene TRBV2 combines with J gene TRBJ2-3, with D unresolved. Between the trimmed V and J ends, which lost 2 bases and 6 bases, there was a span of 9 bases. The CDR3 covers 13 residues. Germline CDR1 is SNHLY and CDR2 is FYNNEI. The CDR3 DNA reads TGTGCCAGCAGTGAACAATCGGCGGATACGCAGTATTTT. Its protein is CASSEQSADTQYF.

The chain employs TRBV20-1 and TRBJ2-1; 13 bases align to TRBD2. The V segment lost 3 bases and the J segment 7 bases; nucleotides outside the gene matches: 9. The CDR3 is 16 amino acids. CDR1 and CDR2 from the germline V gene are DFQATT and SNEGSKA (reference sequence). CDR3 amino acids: CSASGGMGLAGNEQFF. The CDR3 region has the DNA TGCAGTGCTAGTGGCGGGATGGGACTAGCGGGAAATGAGCAGTTCTTC.

In DNA form, the CDR3 reads TGTGCCAGCAGTTCCCCGGACAGCCGTCAGCCCCAGCATTTT. Translated, it gives CASSSPDSRQPQHF. V usage is TRBV28 and J usage is TRBJ1-5, with D perhaps TRBD1 (6 bases). The V gene's germline CDR1 is MDHEN and CDR2 SYDVKM. The CDR3 has 14 residues. Trimming took off 4 bases at V and 6 bases at J, with 13 bases between the two ends.

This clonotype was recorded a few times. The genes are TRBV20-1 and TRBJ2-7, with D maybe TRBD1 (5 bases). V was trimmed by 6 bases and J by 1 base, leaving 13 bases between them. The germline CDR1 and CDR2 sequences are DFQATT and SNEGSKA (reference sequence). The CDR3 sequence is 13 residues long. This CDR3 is CSAQGQKSYEQYF. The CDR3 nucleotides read TGCAGTGCCCAGGGCCAGAAATCCTACGAGCAGTACTTC.

The CDR3 region is CASSLPQLGTSGSSYNEQFF. The CDR3 DNA sequence: TGCGCCAGCAGCTTGCCACAGCTCGGGACTAGCGGGAGTTCCTACAATGAGCAGTTCTTC. This rearrangement joins TRBV5-1 to TRBJ2-1; 14 bases align to TRBD2. The J segment lost 1 base and the V segment lost 1 base, leaving 10 bases of the junction unmatched. This CDR3 has 20 residues. Germline V CDR1 and CDR2: SGHRS, YFSETQ.

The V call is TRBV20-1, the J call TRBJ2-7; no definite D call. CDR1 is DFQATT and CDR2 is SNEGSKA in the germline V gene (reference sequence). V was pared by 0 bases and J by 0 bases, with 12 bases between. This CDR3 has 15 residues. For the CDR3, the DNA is TGCAGTGCTAGAGATACACGACATTCCTCCTACGAGCAGTACTTC. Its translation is CSARDTRHSSYEQYF.

The DNA of the CDR3 is TGTGCCAGCAGCCTAATAACCGGGCCATACGAGCAGTACTTC. This codes for CASSLITGPYEQYF. The chain carries TRBV14 and TRBJ2-7; D gene unclear. Germline V gene sequence: CDR1 SGHDN, CDR2 FVKESK. Trimming stripped 4 bases from V and 4 bases from J, with 14 bases between. The CDR3 runs 14 residues.

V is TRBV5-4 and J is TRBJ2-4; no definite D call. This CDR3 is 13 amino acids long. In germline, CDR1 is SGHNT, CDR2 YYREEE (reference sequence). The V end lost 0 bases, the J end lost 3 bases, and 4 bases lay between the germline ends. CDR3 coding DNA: TGTGCCAGCAGCTTGGCTAACAAAAACATTCAGTACTTC. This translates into CASSLANKNIQYF.

The CDR3, as DNA: TGCAGTGCTAGAGATCCGGGGGCGACCACAGATACGCAGTATTTT. Protein sequence: CSARDPGATTDTQYF. The chain has TRBV20-1 and TRBJ2-3; D may be TRBD1 or TRBD2 (6 bases each). CDR1 DFQATT and CDR2 SNEGSKA come from the germline V gene (reference sequence). The CDR3 spans 15 residues. The germline V and J ends were trimmed by 0 bases and 2 bases, with 12 bases remaining between them.

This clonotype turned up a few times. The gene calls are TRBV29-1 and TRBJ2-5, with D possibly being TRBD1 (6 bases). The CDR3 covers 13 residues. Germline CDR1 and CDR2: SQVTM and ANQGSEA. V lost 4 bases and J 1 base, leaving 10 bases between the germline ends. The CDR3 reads CSVVQGPQETQYF. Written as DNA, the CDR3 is TGCAGCGTTGTGCAGGGGCCCCAAGAGACCCAGTACTTC.

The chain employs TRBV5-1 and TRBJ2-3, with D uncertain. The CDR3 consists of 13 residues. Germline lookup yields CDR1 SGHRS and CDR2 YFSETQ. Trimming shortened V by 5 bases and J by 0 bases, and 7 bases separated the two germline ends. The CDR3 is CASRADSTDTQYF. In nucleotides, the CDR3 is TGCGCCAGCAGGGCCGACAGCACAGATACGCAGTATTTT.

The CDR3 DNA sequence: TGTGCCAGCAGCGTAGATTATGGAACCTACGAGCAGTACTTC. Amino acid sequence: CASSVDYGTYEQYF. The V call is TRBV9, the J call TRBJ2-7, with D unclear. This CDR3 is built from 14 residues. V gave up 0 bases and J gave up 2 bases, with 9 bases separating them. Germline CDR1 and CDR2: SGDLS and YYNGEE.

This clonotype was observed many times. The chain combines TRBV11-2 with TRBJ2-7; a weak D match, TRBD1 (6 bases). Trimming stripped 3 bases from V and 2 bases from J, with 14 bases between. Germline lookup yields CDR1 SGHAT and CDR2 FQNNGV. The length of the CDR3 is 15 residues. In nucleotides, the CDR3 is TGTGCCAGCAGCTTTTCCCGGGACATGGCCTACGAGCAGTACTTC. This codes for CASSFSRDMAYEQYF.

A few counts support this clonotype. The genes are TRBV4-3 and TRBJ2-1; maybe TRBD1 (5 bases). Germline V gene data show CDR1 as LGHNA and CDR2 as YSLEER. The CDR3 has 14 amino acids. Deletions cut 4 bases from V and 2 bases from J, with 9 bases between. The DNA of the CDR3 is TGCGCCAGCAGCCGTGACAGTCCCTACAATGAGCAGTTCTTC. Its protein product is CASSRDSPYNEQFF.

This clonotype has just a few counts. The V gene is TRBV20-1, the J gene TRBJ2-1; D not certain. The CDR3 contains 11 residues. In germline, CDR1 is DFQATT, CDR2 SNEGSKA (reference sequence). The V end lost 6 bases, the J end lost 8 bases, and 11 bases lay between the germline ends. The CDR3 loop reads CSASAFYEQFF. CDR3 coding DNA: TGCAGTGCCTCCGCTTTCTATGAGCAGTTCTTC.

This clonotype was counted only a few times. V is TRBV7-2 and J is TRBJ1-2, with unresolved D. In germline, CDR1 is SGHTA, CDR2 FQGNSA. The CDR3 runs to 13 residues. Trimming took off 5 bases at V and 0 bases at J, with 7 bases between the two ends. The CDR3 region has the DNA TGTGCCAGCAGCCCATTGGCTAACTATGGCTACACCTTC. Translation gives CASSPLANYGYTF.

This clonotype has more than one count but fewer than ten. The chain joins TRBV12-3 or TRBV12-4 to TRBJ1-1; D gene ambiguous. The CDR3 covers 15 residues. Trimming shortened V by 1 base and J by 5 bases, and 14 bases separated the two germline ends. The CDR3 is CASSLGGGGLTEAFF. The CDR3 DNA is TGTGCCAGCAGTTTAGGAGGTGGCGGGCTAACTGAAGCTTTCTTT.

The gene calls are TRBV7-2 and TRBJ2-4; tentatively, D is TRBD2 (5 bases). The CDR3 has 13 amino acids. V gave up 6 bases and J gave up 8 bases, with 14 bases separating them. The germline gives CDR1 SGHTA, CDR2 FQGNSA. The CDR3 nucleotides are TGTGCCAGCAGACCGAGCGGTGGGGACATTCAGTACTTC. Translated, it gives CASRPSGGDIQYF.

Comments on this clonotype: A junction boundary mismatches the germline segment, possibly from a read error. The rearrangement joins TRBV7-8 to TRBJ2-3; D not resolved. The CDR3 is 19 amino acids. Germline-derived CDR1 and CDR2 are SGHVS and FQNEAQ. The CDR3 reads CASSLARILSRVSTYTQYF. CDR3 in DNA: TGTGCCAGCAGCTTAGCCAGAATCCTAAGTAGGGTTAGCACATATACGCAGTATTTT.

In nucleotides, the CDR3 is TGTGCCAGCAGCTTGTCCCCGCCGGAGCTGTTTTTT. This gives the protein CASSLSPPELFF. This sequence joins TRBV5-5 and TRBJ2-2; D is ambiguous. The CDR3 has 12 residues. Germline-derived CDR1 and CDR2 are SGHKS and YYEKEE (reference sequence). V shed 1 base and J shed 10 bases, with 8 bases lying between them.